The rows below give T cell receptor beta chains drawn from one sample of a study of blood T cells in healthy people across ages. TCRdb called the 5' RACE reads again in MiXCR, with one record for every CDR3 protein. There are about 1.1 million distinct CDR3 sequences in the sample; under 40% occur only once, and over 10% lies in the top ten. The sample consisted of blood. The receptors here all came from a man aged 18 to 35 in good health. Both conserved end residues are part of each CDR3. A D gene is named only where the DNA matches it firmly. Expanded clones are given a class, and other clones once, few, many or no size at all.

clone size	J gene	V gene	D gene	CDR3 DNA	CDR3 protein
few	TRBJ1-1	TRBV7-2	.	TGTGCCAGCAGCGGTGCAGGGGTAAACACTGAAGCTTTCTTT	CASSGAGVNTEAFF
few	TRBJ2-3	TRBV12-3/TRBV12-4	.	TGTGCCAGCAGTTTATCGCGAGCATACACAGATACGCAGTATTTT	CASSLSRAYTDTQYF
.	TRBJ1-1	TRBV9	.	TGTGCCAGCAGCGTAGGGGACGCAACTGAAGCTTTCTTT	CASSVGDATEAFF
.	TRBJ1-2	TRBV19	.	TGTGCCAGTGAGATACCGGGGCGTTATGGCTACACCTTC	CASEIPGRYGYTF
.	TRBJ2-3	TRBV6-1	TRBD2	TGTGCCAGCAGCCAACAGACTAGCTATCCAGATACGCAGTATTTT	CASSQQTSYPDTQYF
few	TRBJ2-5	TRBV9	TRBD2	TGTGCCAGCAGCGACCATCTACTAGCGGGGGGGGAGACCCAGTACTTC	CASSDHLLAGGETQYF
.	TRBJ1-1	TRBV20-1	TRBD1	TGCAGTGCTAGTTCAGGGGGGGTCGGGAACACTGAAGCTTTCTTT	CSASSGGVGNTEAFF
.	TRBJ1-2	TRBV27	.	TGTGCCAGCAGTTTGTCGGGGGGCTCGGCTGCTTATGGCTACACCTTC	CASSLSGGSAAYGYTF
few	TRBJ2-2	TRBV29-1	TRBD1	TGCAGCATCCTGACAGGGGTTAACACCGGGGAGCTGTTTTTT	CSILTGVNTGELFF
.	TRBJ2-7	TRBV5-1	TRBD1	TGCGCCAGCAGCTTGGCTTCCGGACAGGACGAGCAGTACTTC	CASSLASGQDEQYF
.	TRBJ1-2	TRBV7-3	.	TGTGCCAACAGCCCCTTAGGGGGGCAGAACTATGGCTACACCTTC	CANSPLGGQNYGYTF
.	TRBJ2-1	TRBV5-1	.	TGCGCCAGCAGCTTGTGGGGGGCCAGCGACAATGAGCAGTTCTTC	CASSLWGASDNEQFF
many	TRBJ2-1	TRBV29-1	.	TGCAGCGCCTATTTCGGGTTGAATGAGCAGTTCTTC	CSAYFGLNEQFF
few	TRBJ1-2	TRBV20-1	TRBD1	TGCAGTGCTAGGGGACAGGGTGTGGTCTATGGCTACACCTTC	CSARGQGVVYGYTF
.	TRBJ2-7	TRBV6-5	.	TGTGCCAGCAGCCTCGGGACAAAGGTCTACGAGCAGTACTTC	CASSLGTKVYEQYF
.	TRBJ2-1	TRBV3-1	.	TGTGCCAGCAGCCAACTTGGCGCGACCTACAATGAGCAGTTCTTC	CASSQLGATYNEQFF
.	TRBJ2-7	TRBV6-5	.	TGTGCCAGCAGACGTAACAGGGAAACCTACAATGAGCAGTACTTC	CASRRNRETYNEQYF
many	TRBJ2-1	TRBV12-3/TRBV12-4	.	TGTGCCAGCAGTCTCTATGGAAATGAGCAGTTCTTC	CASSLYGNEQFF
.	TRBJ2-7	TRBV6-6	TRBD1	TGTGCCAGCAGTCCAACCGGGACAGGTCCCTACGAGCAGTACTTC	CASSPTGTGPYEQYF
.	TRBJ2-3	TRBV7-6	TRBD2	TGTGCCAGCAGCTCACCCAGTCTAGCGGGGGGCTTCACAGATACGCAGTATTTT	CASSSPSLAGGFTDTQYF
.	TRBJ1-2	TRBV14	TRBD1	TGTGCCAGCATCTACACCGGGACAGGGTATGGCTACACCTTC	CASIYTGTGYGYTF
.	TRBJ2-3	TRBV20-1	.	TGCAGTACTAGAAAGCGGGGCACAGATACGCAGTATTTT	CSTRKRGTDTQYF
.	TRBJ2-3	TRBV12-3/TRBV12-4	TRBD1	TGTGCCAGCACGAGAACAGGGGGCGGCACAGATACGCAGTATTTT	CASTRTGGGTDTQYF
.	TRBJ1-1	TRBV12-3/TRBV12-4	.	TGTGCCAGCGGCATACAGGGCTTGGGGGAAGCTTTCTTT	CASGIQGLGEAFF
many	TRBJ2-5	TRBV12-3/TRBV12-4	.	TGTGCCAGCAGTTCAGGACGGGAAACCCAGTACTTC	CASSSGRETQYF
.	TRBJ2-7	TRBV2	TRBD1	TGTGCCAGCAGCGGGACAGATAAGAGTTACGAGCAGTACTTC	CASSGTDKSYEQYF
.	TRBJ2-1	TRBV20-1	.	TGCAGTGCTAGAGATCGGGCTTGGGAGCAGTTCTTC	CSARDRAWEQFF
.	TRBJ2-1	TRBV12-5	.	TGTGCTAGTGGTGTGGGGGGGCCCGGCAATGAGCAGTTCTTC	CASGVGGPGNEQFF
few	TRBJ2-3	TRBV4-2	.	TGTGCCAGCAGCCAAGAAGGTTTTCATACGCAGTATTTT	CASSQEGFHTQYF
.	TRBJ2-1	TRBV12-3/TRBV12-4	TRBD2	TGTGCCAGCAGTTTACCGGGACTAGCGGGGGCGCAGTTCTTC	CASSLPGLAGAQFF
few	TRBJ1-5	TRBV7-8	.	TGTGCCAGCAGCTTAGGACAGACCCTCAGAAATCAGCCCCAGCATTTT	CASSLGQTLRNQPQHF
.	TRBJ2-2	TRBV29-1	TRBD2	TGCAGCGTTGAGCTAGCGGGGGCCATCACCGGGGAGCTGTTTTTT	CSVELAGAITGELFF
.	TRBJ1-2	TRBV10-3	TRBD1	TGTGCCATCCTCTCCGGGACAGGGTCGGACGGACAAACCTATGGCTACACCTTC	CAILSGTGSDGQTYGYTF
.	TRBJ2-2	TRBV7-2	.	TGTGCCAGCAGCTTGCCGAACACCGGGGAGCCGTTTTTT	CASSLPNTGEPFF
many	TRBJ1-2	TRBV29-1	.	TGCAGCGTGTCCGTAGGAGGATCTAACTATGGCTACACCTTC	CSVSVGGSNYGYTF
few	TRBJ1-1	TRBV7-9	TRBD1	TGTGCCAGCAGCCCGAATACCGGGACAGGGGTGATGGGCACTGAAGCTTTCTTT	CASSPNTGTGVMGTEAFF
.	TRBJ2-1	TRBV9	TRBD1	TGTGCCAGCAGCCCCCGGCCAGGGGGCTCCTACAATGAGCAGTTCTTC	CASSPRPGGSYNEQFF
.	TRBJ1-1	TRBV7-2	.	TGTGCCAGCAGCTTAATGGTCGAGAACACTGAAGCTTTCTTT	CASSLMVENTEAFF
once	TRBJ1-1	TRBV29-1	.	TGCGGCGTTGAAATCAGTATATCTGAAGCTTTCTTT	CGVEISISEAFF
few	TRBJ2-1	TRBV7-9	.	TGTGCCAGCAGCTCTCCCTATTTGGCAACCTCCTACAATGAGCAGTTCTTC	CASSSPYLATSYNEQFF
once	TRBJ2-1	TRBV7-2	TRBD2	TGTGCCAGCAGCTTATCGGGCGGGGGGGCCAGCAATGAGCAGTTCTTC	CASSLSGGGASNEQFF
few	TRBJ2-1	TRBV21-1	.	TGTGCCAGCAGCAAGGTAGATGAGCAGTTCTTC	CASSKVDEQFF
.	TRBJ2-1	TRBV14	TRBD1	TGTGCCAGCAGCCAAGGGACAGGACCTGCTGGTGAGCAGTTCTTC	CASSQGTGPAGEQFF
.	TRBJ1-2	TRBV4-1	.	TGCGCCAGCAGTCAAGTAGGGGGGAATGGCTACACCTTC	CASSQVGGNGYTF
.	TRBJ1-1	TRBV4-1	TRBD1	TGCGCCAGCAGCCAAGATCCAGGGGGCCCGCGAGCTTTCTTT	CASSQDPGGPRAFF